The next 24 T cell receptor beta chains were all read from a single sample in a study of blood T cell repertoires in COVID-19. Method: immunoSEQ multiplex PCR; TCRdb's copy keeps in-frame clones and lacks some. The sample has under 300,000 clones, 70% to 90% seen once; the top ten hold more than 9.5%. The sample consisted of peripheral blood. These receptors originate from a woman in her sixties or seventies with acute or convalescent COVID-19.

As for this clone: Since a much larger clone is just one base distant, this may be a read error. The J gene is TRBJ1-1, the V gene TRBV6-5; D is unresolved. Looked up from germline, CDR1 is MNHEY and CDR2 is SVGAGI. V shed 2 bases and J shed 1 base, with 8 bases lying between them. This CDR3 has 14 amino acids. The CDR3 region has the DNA TGTGCCAGCAGTTACCCGGAGCCGAACACTGAAGCTTTCTTT. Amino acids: CASSYPEPNTEAFF.

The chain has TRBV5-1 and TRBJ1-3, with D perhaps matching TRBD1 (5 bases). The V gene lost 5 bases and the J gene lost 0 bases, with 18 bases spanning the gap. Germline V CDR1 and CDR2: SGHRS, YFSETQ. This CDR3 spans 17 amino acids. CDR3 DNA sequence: TGCGCCAGCAGGAATTCGGCGGGACGCAGCTCTGGAAACACCATATATTTT. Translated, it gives CASRNSAGRSSGNTIYF.

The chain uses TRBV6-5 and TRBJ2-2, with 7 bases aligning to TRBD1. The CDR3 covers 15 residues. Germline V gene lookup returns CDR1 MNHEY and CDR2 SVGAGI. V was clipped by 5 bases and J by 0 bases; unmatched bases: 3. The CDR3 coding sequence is TGTGCCAGCAGTCCCGGGACAGCGAACACCGGGGAGCTGTTTTTT. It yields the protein CASSPGTANTGELFF.

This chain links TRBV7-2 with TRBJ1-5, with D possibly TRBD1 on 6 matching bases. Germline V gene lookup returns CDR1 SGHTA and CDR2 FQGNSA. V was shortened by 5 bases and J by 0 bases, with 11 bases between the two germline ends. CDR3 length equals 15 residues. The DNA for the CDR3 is TGTGCCAGCAGCCTACAGGGTTATAGCAATCAGCCCCAGCATTTT. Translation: CASSLQGYSNQPQHF.

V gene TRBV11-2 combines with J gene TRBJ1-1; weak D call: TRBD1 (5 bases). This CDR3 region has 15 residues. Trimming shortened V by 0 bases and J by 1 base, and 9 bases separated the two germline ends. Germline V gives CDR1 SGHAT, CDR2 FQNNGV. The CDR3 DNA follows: TGTGCCAGCAGCTTAGATACGGGGGGGAACACTGAAGCTTTCTTT. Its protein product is CASSLDTGGNTEAFF.

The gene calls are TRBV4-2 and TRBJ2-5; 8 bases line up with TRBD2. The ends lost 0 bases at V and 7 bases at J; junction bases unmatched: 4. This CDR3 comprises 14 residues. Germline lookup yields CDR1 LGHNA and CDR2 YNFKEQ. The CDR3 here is CASSQELAEMTQYF. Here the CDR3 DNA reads TGTGCCAGCAGCCAAGAACTAGCGGAGATGACCCAGTACTTC.

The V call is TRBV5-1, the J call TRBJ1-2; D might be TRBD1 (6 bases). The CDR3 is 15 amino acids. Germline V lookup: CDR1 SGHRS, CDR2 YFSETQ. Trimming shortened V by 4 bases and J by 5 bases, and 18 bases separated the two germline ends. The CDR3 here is CASSGGQRPLYGYTF. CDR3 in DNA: TGCGCCAGCAGCGGAGGACAGAGACCTCTTTATGGCTACACCTTC. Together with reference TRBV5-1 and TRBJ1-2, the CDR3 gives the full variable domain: KAGVTQTPRYLIKTRGQQVTLSCSPISGHRSVSWYQQTPGQGLQFLFEYFSETQRNKGNFPGRFSGRQFSNSRSEMNVSTLELGDSALYLCASSGGQRPLYGYTFGSGTRLTVV.

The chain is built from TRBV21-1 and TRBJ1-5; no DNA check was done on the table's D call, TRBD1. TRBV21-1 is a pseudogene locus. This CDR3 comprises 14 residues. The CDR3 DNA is TGTGCCAGCAGCCACAGGGAAGGGAATCAGCCCCAGCATTTT. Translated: CASSHREGNQPQHF.

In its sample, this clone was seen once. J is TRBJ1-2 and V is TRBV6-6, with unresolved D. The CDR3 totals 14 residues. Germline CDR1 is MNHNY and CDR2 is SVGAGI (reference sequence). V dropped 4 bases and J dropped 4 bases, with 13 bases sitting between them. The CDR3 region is CASSSQRGGYGYTF. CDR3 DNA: TGTGCCAGCAGTTCCCAGCGAGGTGGCTATGGCTACACCTTC.

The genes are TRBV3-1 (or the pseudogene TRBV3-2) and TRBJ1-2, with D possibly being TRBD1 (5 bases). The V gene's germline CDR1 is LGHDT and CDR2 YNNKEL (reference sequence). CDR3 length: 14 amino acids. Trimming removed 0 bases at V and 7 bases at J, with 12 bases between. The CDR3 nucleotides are TGTGCCAGCAGCCAAGATTTGGGGCCCCTTGGCTACACCTTC. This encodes CASSQDLGPLGYTF.

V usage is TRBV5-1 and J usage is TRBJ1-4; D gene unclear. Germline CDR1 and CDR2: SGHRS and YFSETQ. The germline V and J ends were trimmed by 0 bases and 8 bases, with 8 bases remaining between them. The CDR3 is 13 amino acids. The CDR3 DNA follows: TGCGCCAGCAGCTTGGGGGGAGAAGAAAAACTGTTTTTT. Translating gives CASSLGGEEKLFF.

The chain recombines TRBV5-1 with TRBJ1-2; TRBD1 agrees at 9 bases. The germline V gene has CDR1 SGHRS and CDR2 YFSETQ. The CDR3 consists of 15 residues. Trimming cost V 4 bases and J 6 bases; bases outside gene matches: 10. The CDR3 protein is CASSLHRTGADGYTF. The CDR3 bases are TGCGCCAGCAGCCTACACCGGACAGGGGCGGATGGCTACACCTTC.

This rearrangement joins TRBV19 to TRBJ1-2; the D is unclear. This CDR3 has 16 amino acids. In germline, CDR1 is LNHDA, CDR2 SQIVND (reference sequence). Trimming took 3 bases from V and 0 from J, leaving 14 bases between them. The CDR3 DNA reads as TGTGCCAGTAGTATGCGCAGGCCCCAGACTAACTATGGCTACACCTTC. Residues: CASSMRRPQTNYGYTF.

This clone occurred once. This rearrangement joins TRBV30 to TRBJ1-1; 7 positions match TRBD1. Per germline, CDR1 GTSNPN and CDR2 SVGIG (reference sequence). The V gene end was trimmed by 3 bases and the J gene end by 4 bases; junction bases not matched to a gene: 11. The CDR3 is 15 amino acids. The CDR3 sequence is CAWRPTGSSSTEAFF. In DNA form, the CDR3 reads TGTGCCTGGAGGCCGACAGGGAGTAGTTCCACTGAAGCTTTCTTT.

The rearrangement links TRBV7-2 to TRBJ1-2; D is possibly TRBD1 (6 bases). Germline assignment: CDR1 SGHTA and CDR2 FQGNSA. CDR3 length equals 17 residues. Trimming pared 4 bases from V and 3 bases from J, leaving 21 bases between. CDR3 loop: CASSSRTASLYDYGYTF. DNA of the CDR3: TGTGCCAGCAGCTCCCGGACAGCTTCGCTATATGACTATGGCTACACCTTC. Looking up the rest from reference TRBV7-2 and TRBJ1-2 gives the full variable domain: GAGVSQSPSNKVTEKGKDVELRCDPISGHTALYWYRQSLGQGLEFLIYFQGNSAPDKSGLPSDRFSAERTGGSVSTLTIQRTQQEDSAVYLCASSSRTASLYDYGYTFGSGTRLTVV.

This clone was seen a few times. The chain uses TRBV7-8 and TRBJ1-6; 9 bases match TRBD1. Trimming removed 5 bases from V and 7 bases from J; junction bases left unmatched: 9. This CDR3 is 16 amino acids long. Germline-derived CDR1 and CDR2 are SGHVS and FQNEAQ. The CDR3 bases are TGTGCCAGCAGCCCCGGCGTACAGGGGGCGAATTCACCCCTCCACTTT. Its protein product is CASSPGVQGANSPLHF.

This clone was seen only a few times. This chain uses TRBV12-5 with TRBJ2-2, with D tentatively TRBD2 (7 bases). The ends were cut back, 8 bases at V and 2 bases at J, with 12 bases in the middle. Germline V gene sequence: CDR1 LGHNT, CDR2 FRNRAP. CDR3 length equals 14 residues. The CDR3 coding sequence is TGTGCTAGTCGGGGAGGGGGAAACACCGGGGAGCTGTTTTTT. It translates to CASRGGGNTGELFF. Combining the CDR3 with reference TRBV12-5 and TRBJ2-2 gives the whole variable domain DARVTQTPRHKVTEMGQEVTMRCQPILGHNTVFWYRQTMMQGLELLAYFRNRAPLDDSGMPKDRFSAEMPDATLATLKIQPSEPRDSAVYFCASRGGGNTGELFFGEGSRLTVL.

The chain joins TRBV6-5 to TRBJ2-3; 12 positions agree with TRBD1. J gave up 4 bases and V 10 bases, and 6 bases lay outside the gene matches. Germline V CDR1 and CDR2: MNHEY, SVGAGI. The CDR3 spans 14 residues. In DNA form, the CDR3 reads TGTGCCACCGGAGGGACAGGGGGCGCAGATACGCAGTATTTT. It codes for CATGGTGGADTQYF.

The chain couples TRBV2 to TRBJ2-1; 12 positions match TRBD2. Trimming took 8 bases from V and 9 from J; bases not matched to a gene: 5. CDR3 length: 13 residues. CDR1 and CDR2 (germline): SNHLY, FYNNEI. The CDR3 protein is CASRGLAGFEQFF. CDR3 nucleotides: TGTGCCAGCCGAGGACTAGCGGGGTTTGAGCAGTTCTTC. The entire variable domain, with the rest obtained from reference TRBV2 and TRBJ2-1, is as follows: EPEVTQTPSHQVTQMGQEVILRCVPISNHLYFYWYRQILGQKVEFLVSFYNNEISEKSEIFDDQFSVERPDGSNFTLKIRSTKLEDSAMYFCASRGLAGFEQFFGPGTRLTVL.

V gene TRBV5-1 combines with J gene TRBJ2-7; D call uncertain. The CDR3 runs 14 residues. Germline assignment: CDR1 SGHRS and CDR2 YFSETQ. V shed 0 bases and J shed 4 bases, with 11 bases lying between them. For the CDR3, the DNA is TGCGCCAGCAGCTTGGGTCCGCGATCATACGAGCAGTACTTC. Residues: CASSLGPRSYEQYF.

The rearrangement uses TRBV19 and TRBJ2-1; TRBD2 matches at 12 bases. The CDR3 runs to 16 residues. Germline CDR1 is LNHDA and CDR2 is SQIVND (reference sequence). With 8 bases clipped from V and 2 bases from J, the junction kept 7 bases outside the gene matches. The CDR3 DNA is TGTGCCAGTTCGCTAGCGGGGGGGTTGCCCTACAATGAGCAGTTCTTC. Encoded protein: CASSLAGGLPYNEQFF.

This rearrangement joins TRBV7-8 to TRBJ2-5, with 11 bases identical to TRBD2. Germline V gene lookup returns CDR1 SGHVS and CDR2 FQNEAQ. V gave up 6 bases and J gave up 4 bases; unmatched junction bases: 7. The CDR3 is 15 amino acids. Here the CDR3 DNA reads TGTGCCAGCAGTTTTAGCGGGGGGGCCTTAGAGACCCAGTACTTC. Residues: CASSFSGGALETQYF.

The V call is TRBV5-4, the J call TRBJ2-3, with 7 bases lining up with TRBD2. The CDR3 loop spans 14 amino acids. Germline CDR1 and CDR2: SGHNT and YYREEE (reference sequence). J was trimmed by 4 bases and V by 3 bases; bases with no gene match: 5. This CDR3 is CASSSGGNADTQYF. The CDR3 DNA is TGTGCCAGCAGCTCGGGGGGAAACGCAGATACGCAGTATTTT.

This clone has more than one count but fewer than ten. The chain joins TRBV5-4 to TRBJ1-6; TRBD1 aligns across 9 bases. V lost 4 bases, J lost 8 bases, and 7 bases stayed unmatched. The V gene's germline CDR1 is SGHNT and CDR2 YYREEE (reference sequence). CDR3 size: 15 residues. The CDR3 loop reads CASSPTGGIDSPLHF. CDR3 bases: TGTGCCAGCAGCCCGACAGGGGGAATTGATTCACCCCTCCACTTT.